One and the same sample provided the 27 T cell receptor beta chains below, sequenced in a study of CD8 T cells in Susac syndrome. Reverse transcription used about 0.45 to 1 ug RNA and random hexamers. Each CDR3 protein gets one entry after TCRdb re-called the immunoSEQ multiplex PCR reads with MiXCR. The table includes fewer than 350,000 distinct CDR3 sequences, approximately 89% detected once. The sample was CD8+ T cells from PBMCs. These receptors came from a human donor with multiple sclerosis.

The J gene is TRBJ1-5, the V gene TRBV30; D remains unclear. The germline gives CDR1 GTSNPN, CDR2 SVGIG (reference sequence). The CDR3 is made up of 13 amino acids. Trimming pared 7 bases from V and 2 bases from J, leaving 12 bases between. The CDR3 DNA sequence: TGTGCCTTTAACGATGGTGGCAATCAGCCCCAGCATTTT. Protein: CAFNDGGNQPQHF.

The CDR3 DNA is TGTGCCAGTACCTCCGGGACAGGGAGCAATCAGCTACAGCATTTT. The encoded protein is CASTSGTGSNQLQHF. The chain uses TRBV19 and TRBJ1-5; 9 bases map to TRBD1. J gave up 13 bases and V 7 bases, and 17 bases lay outside the gene matches. CDR3 length: 15 residues. Germline loops: CDR1 LNHDA, CDR2 SQIVND (reference sequence).

Only a few counts were recorded for this clonotype. V is TRBV30 and J is TRBJ2-2, with D hard to call. Germline V CDR1 and CDR2: GTSNPN, SVGIG (reference sequence). The CDR3 has 12 residues. Trimming cost V 2 bases and J 0 bases, with 1 base left between them. The DNA of the CDR3 is TGTGCCTGGAGTCCGAACACCGGGGAGCTGTTTTTT. Its protein is CAWSPNTGELFF.

This rearrangement joins TRBV20-1 to TRBJ2-5, with 9 bases fitting TRBD1. The V and J ends lost 1 base and 1 base, in that order; junction bases with no gene match: 10. This CDR3 has 17 residues. The germline gives CDR1 DFQATT, CDR2 SNEGSKA (reference sequence). The CDR3 loop is CSARVGTGKTIQETQYF. The CDR3 DNA follows: TGCAGTGCTAGAGTTGGGACAGGGAAGACCATCCAAGAGACCCAGTACTTC.

The sample holds a few counts of this clonotype. The chain recombines TRBV5-5 with TRBJ2-7; D is undetermined. The V end was cut by 2 bases, the J end by 2 bases, with 14 bases between. The CDR3 covers 15 residues. Germline lookup yields CDR1 SGHKS and CDR2 YYEKEE (reference sequence). CDR3 amino acids: CASSFRVAMTYEQYF. For the CDR3, the DNA is TGTGCCAGCAGCTTTAGGGTCGCCATGACCTACGAGCAGTACTTC.

V and J are TRBV30 and TRBJ2-4; D is perhaps TRBD1 (6 bases). Trimming removed 2 bases at V and 6 bases at J, with 17 bases between. The CDR3 covers 15 residues. The germline V gene has CDR1 GTSNPN and CDR2 SVGIG (reference sequence). DNA for the CDR3: TGTGCCTGGAGTTCCTCAACAGGGCAGGGAAACATTCAGTACTTC. It translates to CAWSSSTGQGNIQYF.

This clonotype came up a few times. The V and J genes are TRBV14 and TRBJ2-5; D uncertain. Germline lookup yields CDR1 SGHDN and CDR2 FVKESK. This CDR3 is built from 15 residues. Trimming took off 1 base at V and 2 bases at J, with 11 bases between the two ends. This chain's CDR3 is CASSQGVQTQETQYF. The DNA of the CDR3 is TGTGCCAGCAGCCAAGGAGTACAGACGCAAGAGACCCAGTACTTC. The full variable domain, its missing parts supplied by reference TRBV14 and TRBJ2-5, is EAGVTQFPSHSVIEKGQTVTLRCDPISGHDNLYWYRRVMGKEIKFLLHFVKESKQDESGMPNNRFLAERTGGTYSTLKVQPAELEDSGVYFCASSQGVQTQETQYFGPGTRLLVL.

J is TRBJ1-1 and V is TRBV12-5; TRBD1 agrees at 7 bases. This CDR3 is 14 amino acids long. CDR1 LGHNT and CDR2 FRNRAP come from the germline V gene. The V and J ends lost 5 bases and 1 base, in that order; junction bases with no gene match: 4. The CDR3 is CASGPGQRNTEAFF. The DNA for the CDR3 is TGTGCTAGTGGTCCGGGACAGCGGAACACTGAAGCTTTCTTT.

The J gene is TRBJ2-3, the V gene TRBV28; 15 bases fit TRBD2. V was pared by 3 bases and J by 4 bases, with 2 bases of the junction left unmatched. The length of the CDR3 is 16 residues. The V gene's germline CDR1 is MDHEN and CDR2 SYDVKM. CDR3 residues: CASSFGLAGGPDTQYF. Written as DNA, the CDR3 is TGTGCCAGCAGTTTTGGACTAGCGGGGGGGCCAGATACGCAGTATTTT.

The J gene is TRBJ2-1, the V gene TRBV3-1; no clear D. The V end lost 1 base, the J end lost 7 bases, and 8 bases lay between the germline ends. This CDR3 has 13 amino acids. Germline V lookup: CDR1 LGHDT, CDR2 YNNKEL (reference sequence). The CDR3 sequence: CASSQVGLNEQFF. For the CDR3, the DNA is TGTGCCAGCAGCCAAGTAGGTCTAAATGAGCAGTTCTTC.

The chain recombines TRBV29-1 with TRBJ1-1; D gene uncertain. Germline loops: CDR1 SQVTM, CDR2 ANQGSEA. The CDR3 has 11 residues. CDR3 DNA sequence: TGCAGAGCGGGCAACTCAGCTGAAGCTTTCTTT. Encoded protein: CRAGNSAEAFF.

The chain combines TRBV9 with TRBJ2-1, with 7 bases lining up with TRBD1. Germline CDR1 and CDR2: SGDLS and YYNGEE. V was clipped by 3 bases and J by 2 bases; unmatched bases: 2. CDR3 length equals 14 residues. The CDR3 spells CASSAQGAYNEQFF. The CDR3 DNA follows: TGTGCCAGCAGCGCCCAGGGGGCCTACAATGAGCAGTTCTTC.

This clonotype has a single count. This CDR3 reads CATGTGDPSGRDTTDTQYF. In DNA form, the CDR3 reads TGTGCCACCGGAACAGGGGATCCTAGCGGGAGGGACACCACAGATACGCAGTATTTT. This rearrangement joins TRBV24-1 to TRBJ2-3, with 12 bases identical to TRBD2. The CDR3 extends over 19 amino acids. The junction had 17 bases not matched to a gene; V was cut back by 9 bases and J by 2 bases. Germline CDR1 and CDR2: KGHDR and SFDVKD.

The gene calls are TRBV20-1 and TRBJ2-1; 10 nucleotides align to TRBD2. CDR3 length: 16 residues. Germline V lookup: CDR1 DFQATT, CDR2 SNEGSKA (reference sequence). Unmatched junction bases numbered 7, after V lost 5 bases and J lost 0 bases. The DNA of the CDR3 is TGCAGTGCTTTGGGACTAGCGACCTTCTCCTACAATGAGCAGTTCTTC. It encodes CSALGLATFSYNEQFF.

The V and J genes are TRBV2 and TRBJ2-7, with D unclear. V was cut by 4 bases and J by 2 bases, with 9 bases left in between. CDR3 size: 13 residues. Germline V gives CDR1 SNHLY, CDR2 FYNNEI. In DNA form, the CDR3 reads TGTGCCAGCAGTGGTGGAAATCCCTACGAGCAGTACTTC. Translation: CASSGGNPYEQYF.

This clonotype was counted between two and nine times. V is TRBV6-2 or TRBV6-3 and J is TRBJ2-5; 13 bases fit TRBD2. The germline CDR1 and CDR2 sequences are MNHEY and SVGEGT. The CDR3 sequence is 15 residues long. Germline trimming cut 4 bases from V and 4 bases from J; bases unmatched to any gene: 3. The CDR3 region is CASSSRLAGGETQYF. The CDR3 nucleotides are TGTGCCAGCAGTTCTCGACTAGCGGGAGGAGAGACCCAGTACTTC.

J is TRBJ2-3 and V is TRBV20-1; D tentatively fits TRBD1 or TRBD2 (5 bases each). The CDR3 length is 11 residues. V shed 0 bases and J shed 14 bases, with 12 bases lying between them. Germline V gives CDR1 DFQATT, CDR2 SNEGSKA (reference sequence). CDR3 loop: CSARDMGELYF. CDR3 bases: TGCAGTGCTAGAGATATGGGGGAGCTGTATTTT.

This sequence joins TRBV27 and TRBJ1-5, with D perhaps matching TRBD1 (5 bases). CDR3 size: 16 residues. CDR1 MNHEY and CDR2 SMNVEV come from the germline V gene (reference sequence). V lost 8 bases and J 2 bases, leaving 19 bases between the germline ends. In DNA, the CDR3 is TGTGCCAGCGCCCCAGAAGGGTGGGGGGGCAATCAGCCCCAGCATTTT. The encoded protein is CASAPEGWGGNQPQHF.

J is TRBJ2-5 and V is TRBV12-3 or TRBV12-4; 8 positions agree with TRBD2. The V and J ends lost 7 bases and 5 bases, in that order; junction bases with no gene match: 9. The CDR3 spans 14 residues. For the CDR3, the DNA is TGTGCCAGCACCGGGACTAGTGGACCTGAGACCCAGTACTTC. It is translated as CASTGTSGPETQYF.

The chain is built from TRBV2 and TRBJ2-3; TRBD2 matches at 7 bases. The germline V gene has CDR1 SNHLY and CDR2 FYNNEI. V trimming: 3 bases; J trimming: 3 bases; junction bases outside the gene matches: 0. The CDR3 is made up of 13 amino acids. For the CDR3, the DNA is TGTGCCAGCAGTGACGGGAGGACAGATACGCAGTATTTT. Amino acid sequence: CASSDGRTDTQYF.

This sequence joins TRBV29-1 and TRBJ1-3; TRBD1 matches at 7 bases. Germline-derived CDR1 and CDR2 are SQVTM and ANQGSEA. The CDR3 sequence is 13 residues long. V was clipped by 6 bases and J by 1 base; unmatched bases: 3. The chain's CDR3 is CSVATGSGNTIYF. CDR3 sequence (DNA): TGCAGCGTCGCGACAGGGTCTGGAAACACCATATATTTT.

V usage is TRBV7-9 and J usage is TRBJ2-3; D is possibly TRBD2 (5 bases). Germline V gene sequence: CDR1 SEHNR, CDR2 FQNEAQ (reference sequence). This CDR3 is built from 16 residues. Trimming left V 5 bases short and J 5 bases short, with 20 bases between. The CDR3 is CASSIQGWGEIDTQYF. CDR3 bases: TGTGCCAGCAGCATACAAGGGTGGGGAGAAATAGATACGCAGTATTTT.

The rearrangement links TRBV7-6 to TRBJ1-2, with D perhaps matching TRBD1 (5 bases). CDR1 is SGHVS and CDR2 is FNYEAQ in the germline V gene. The V end lost 0 bases, the J end lost 8 bases, and 10 bases lay between the germline ends. CDR3 size: 13 residues. CDR3 bases: TGTGCCAGCAGCTTAGCCCGACAGTCCGGCTACACCTTC. Its protein is CASSLARQSGYTF.

The CDR3 here is CASRPSVGLNEQFF. For the CDR3, the DNA is TGTGCCAGCCGCCCTAGCGTAGGGCTCAATGAGCAGTTCTTC. The gene calls are TRBV14 and TRBJ2-1, with D tentatively TRBD2 (6 bases). Germline assignment: CDR1 SGHDN and CDR2 FVKESK. Trimming took 8 bases from V and 6 from J, leaving 17 bases between them. This CDR3 has 14 amino acids.

V gene TRBV20-1 combines with J gene TRBJ2-7; TRBD2 is a possible D gene (6 bases). CDR1 DFQATT and CDR2 SNEGSKA come from the germline V gene (reference sequence). V was pared by 3 bases and J by 2 bases, with 14 bases between. The CDR3 extends over 14 amino acids. CDR3 residues: CSARRREWTYEQYF. The CDR3 coding sequence is TGCAGTGCTAGGAGGAGGGAGTGGACCTACGAGCAGTACTTC.

This chain uses TRBV20-1 with TRBJ2-7, with 9 positions matching TRBD1. The V and J ends lost 0 bases and 2 bases, in that order; junction bases with no gene match: 11. There are 17 residues in the CDR3. Per germline, CDR1 DFQATT and CDR2 SNEGSKA (reference sequence). CDR3 DNA sequence: TGCAGTGCTAGAGATTTGATCGAACAGGGGGCAGCCTACGAGCAGTACTTC. Protein sequence: CSARDLIEQGAAYEQYF.

The V gene is TRBV20-1, the J gene TRBJ2-7; D gene unclear. The germline gives CDR1 DFQATT, CDR2 SNEGSKA (reference sequence). Between the trimmed V and J ends, which lost 3 bases and 6 bases, there was a span of 9 bases. The CDR3 extends over 11 amino acids. Written as DNA, the CDR3 is TGCAGTGCTAGGCCGGTGGGCGAGCAGTACTTC. Its translation: CSARPVGEQYF.